The 30 T cell receptor beta chains reported below all come from one sample, sequenced in a study of CD8 T cells in ankylosing spondylitis. One entry per CDR3 protein, called by TCRdb with MiXCR from the 5' RACE reads. The table has some 300,000 distinct CDR3 sequences, roughly 20% seen once; the top ten hold under 4%. The sample comprised blood, either unsorted or a sorted T cell fraction (not recorded which). These receptors all come from a female donor with ankylosing spondylitis or in good health (not recorded which).

This CDR3 reads CASSQDGFYYGYTF. As DNA, the CDR3 is TGCGCCAGCAGCCAGGACGGGTTCTACTATGGCTACACCTTC. The chain carries TRBV4-1 and TRBJ1-2, with D uncertain. Trimming took 3 bases from V and 3 from J, leaving 11 bases between them. The CDR3 length is 14 residues. Germline V gene lookup returns CDR1 MGHRA and CDR2 YSYEKL.

This clonotype was seen ten or more times. This chain joins TRBV6-5 and TRBJ1-1, with D uncertain. Trimming stripped 2 bases from V and 0 bases from J, with 4 bases between. CDR1 is MNHEY, CDR2 SVGAGI, per germline. The CDR3 is made up of 13 amino acids. The CDR3: CASSYALNTEAFF. The CDR3 nucleotides read TGTGCCAGCAGTTACGCCCTGAACACTGAAGCTTTCTTT.

This clonotype occurred a few times. The V and J genes are TRBV29-1 and TRBJ1-4; 7 bases fit TRBD1. V lost 5 bases and J lost 10; bases outside the gene matches: 10. The length of the CDR3 is 13 residues. Germline CDR1 is SQVTM and CDR2 is ANQGSEA. The CDR3 coding sequence is TGCAGCGTTTCCACAGGGGCCACCCGAAAACTGTTTTTT. Protein product: CSVSTGATRKLFF.

This clonotype occurred a few times. This sequence joins TRBV18 and TRBJ1-1; D may be TRBD1 (6 bases). CDR1 and CDR2 (germline): KGHSH, LQKENI. The germline V and J ends were trimmed by 6 bases and 3 bases, with 17 bases remaining between them. The CDR3 loop spans 15 amino acids. The CDR3 DNA reads as TGTGCCAGCTCCGCCCGGGCCCCAGGGGACACTGAAGCTTTCTTT. It encodes CASSARAPGDTEAFF.

This clonotype was seen many times. The chain recombines TRBV7-2 with TRBJ2-7; D uncertain. Germline CDR1 and CDR2: SGHTA and FQGNSA. V shed 4 bases and J shed 7 bases, with 8 bases lying between them. The length of the CDR3 is 11 residues. This CDR3 reads CASSSLREQYF. In nucleotides, the CDR3 is TGTGCCAGCAGCTCCCTGAGGGAGCAGTACTTC. Together with reference TRBV7-2 and TRBJ2-7, the CDR3 gives the full variable domain: GAGVSQSPSNKVTEKGKDVELRCDPISGHTALYWYRQSLGQGLEFLIYFQGNSAPDKSGLPSDRFSAERTGGSVSTLTIQRTQQEDSAVYLCASSSLREQYFGPGTRLTVT.

This clonotype turned up a few times. The CDR3 loop is CSALLAGGTYEQYF. In DNA form, the CDR3 reads TGCAGTGCTCTATTAGCGGGAGGAACCTACGAGCAGTACTTC. The chain carries TRBV20-1 and TRBJ2-7, with TRBD2 matching 10 bases. Germline V gene lookup returns CDR1 DFQATT and CDR2 SNEGSKA (reference sequence). The CDR3 is 14 amino acids. V trimming: 5 bases; J trimming: 2 bases; junction bases outside the gene matches: 6.

Only a few counts were recorded for this clonotype. The chain employs TRBV28 and TRBJ1-3, with D possibly matching TRBD1 (5 bases). Germline V gives CDR1 MDHEN, CDR2 SYDVKM. With 2 bases removed from V and 0 bases from J, the gap between germline ends came to 11 bases. This CDR3 is built from 16 residues. This CDR3 reads CASSLGTGPSGNTIYF. The CDR3 DNA reads TGTGCCAGCAGTTTAGGGACGGGACCCTCTGGAAACACCATATATTTT.

This clonotype was counted between two and nine times. J is TRBJ2-7 and V is TRBV5-6; perhaps D is TRBD1 or TRBD2 (5 bases each). Trimming shortened V by 0 bases and J by 2 bases, and 15 bases separated the two germline ends. CDR1 is SGHDT and CDR2 is YYEEEE in the germline V gene. The CDR3 spans 16 residues. The CDR3 coding sequence is TGTGCCAGCAGCTTGGGGGACGGCTTCCATACCTACGAGCAGTACTTC. This encodes CASSLGDGFHTYEQYF.

J is TRBJ2-5 and V is TRBV5-1; D might be TRBD1 (5 bases). Germline CDR1 SGHRS, CDR2 YFSETQ. Trimming stripped 1 base from V and 4 bases from J, with 14 bases between. The CDR3 length is 15 residues. The DNA for the CDR3 is TGCGCCAGCAGCTTGTGGGCAGGGATATCAGAGACCCAGTACTTC. Encoded protein: CASSLWAGISETQYF.

There are a few counts of this clonotype. The V and J genes are TRBV27 and TRBJ2-1; TRBD2 agrees at 13 bases. CDR3 length equals 16 residues. Germline values: CDR1 MNHEY, CDR2 SMNVEV (reference sequence). With V trimmed by 4 bases and J by 9 bases, 9 bases remained unmatched. The CDR3 nucleotides read TGTGCCAGCAGTTCACCCCGGACTAGCGGGAGTAGTGAGCAGTTCTTC. It specifies CASSSPRTSGSSEQFF.

V is TRBV7-3 and J is TRBJ1-1; D remains ambiguous. The CDR3 spans 15 residues. The V end lost 4 bases, the J end lost 6 bases, and 18 bases lay between the germline ends. CDR1 and CDR2 from the germline V gene are SGHTA and FQGTGA. CDR3 sequence (DNA): TGTGCCAGCAGCTCTTCGGACCACATTAGGTCTGAAGCTTTCTTT. This gives the protein CASSSSDHIRSEAFF.

Only a few counts were recorded for this clonotype. The rearrangement links TRBV7-2 to TRBJ1-2; 10 bases fit TRBD1. The V gene end was trimmed by 3 bases and the J gene end by 0 bases; junction bases not matched to a gene: 1. Germline CDR1 reads SGHTA; CDR2 reads FQGNSA. The CDR3 contains 15 residues. The CDR3 region has the DNA TGTGCCAGCAGCTTGGGACAGGGGTCTAACTATGGCTACACCTTC. It is translated as CASSLGQGSNYGYTF.

V gene TRBV20-1 combines with J gene TRBJ2-2; 13 bases line up with TRBD2. This CDR3 is 16 amino acids long. Germline CDR1 is DFQATT and CDR2 is SNEGSKA (reference sequence). The junction had 8 bases not matched to a gene; V was cut back by 6 bases and J by 4 bases. The CDR3 DNA follows: TGCAGTGCCAGGACTAGCGGGAGAATTGGCACCGGGGAGCTGTTTTTT. Amino acids: CSARTSGRIGTGELFF.

This clonotype showed up just once. A much larger clone is a single base away; this may be a read error. The chain carries TRBV5-6 and TRBJ2-7; D is uncertain. Germline loops: CDR1 SGHDT, CDR2 YYEEEE. This CDR3 is built from 14 residues. The CDR3 loop is CASSLVGKMGERYF. CDR3 DNA sequence: TGTGCCAGCAGCTTGGTAGGGAAGATGGGCGAGCGGTACTTC.

This clonotype was seen ten or more times. The chain has TRBV15 and TRBJ2-1; D not certain. The V gene's germline CDR1 is LNHNV and CDR2 YYDKDF (reference sequence). The CDR3 runs to 11 residues. Trimming left V 7 bases short and J 6 bases short, with 7 bases between. The CDR3 bases are TGTGCCACCACGAACCGCAATGAGCAGTTCTTC. Translating gives CATTNRNEQFF.

This clonotype has just a few counts. The rearrangement joins TRBV6-1 to TRBJ2-1, with TRBD2 matching 7 bases. With V trimmed by 7 bases and J by 2 bases, 8 bases remained unmatched. The germline gives CDR1 MNHNS, CDR2 SASEGT. This CDR3 region has 15 residues. CDR3 amino acids: CASTSRGSTYNEQFF. In nucleotides, the CDR3 is TGTGCCAGCACCTCCCGCGGGAGTACCTACAATGAGCAGTTCTTC.

At least ten counts were recorded for this clonotype. V gene TRBV20-1 combines with J gene TRBJ1-5; no clear D. Trimming took off 2 bases at V and 4 bases at J, with 6 bases between the two ends. CDR3 length: 12 residues. Germline V lookup: CDR1 DFQATT, CDR2 SNEGSKA (reference sequence). CDR3 region: CSARSPNQPQHF. The CDR3 DNA follows: TGCAGTGCTAGAAGTCCAAATCAGCCCCAGCATTTT.

This clonotype was seen only a few times. The chain combines TRBV5-1 with TRBJ2-5; D is undetermined. The CDR3 extends over 13 amino acids. Germline loops: CDR1 SGHRS, CDR2 YFSETQ. Trimming shortened V by 0 bases and J by 1 base, and 4 bases separated the two germline ends. This CDR3 is CASSLVAQETQYF. The DNA of the CDR3 is TGCGCCAGCAGCTTGGTAGCCCAAGAGACCCAGTACTTC.

This clonotype was seen only a few times. The CDR3 loop reads CATQDTANTEAFF. In DNA, the CDR3 is TGTGCCACCCAAGACACAGCGAACACTGAAGCTTTCTTT. The J gene is TRBJ1-1, the V gene TRBV6-1; no reliable D call. Germline V gene data show CDR1 as MNHNS and CDR2 as SASEGT. CDR3 length: 13 residues. Trimming took 10 bases from V and 1 from J, leaving 13 bases between them.

The chain joins TRBV28 to TRBJ2-5, with 12 positions matching TRBD2. J was trimmed by 4 bases and V by 6 bases; bases with no gene match: 9. This CDR3 region has 16 residues. CDR1 is MDHEN and CDR2 is SYDVKM in the germline V gene. The CDR3 sequence is CASRIASGRARETQYF. Here the CDR3 DNA reads TGTGCCAGCAGGATAGCTAGCGGGAGGGCCAGAGAGACCCAGTACTTC.

A single count supports this clonotype. The chain employs TRBV29-1 and TRBJ2-3, with D unclear. The CDR3 covers 11 residues. The germline gives CDR1 SQVTM, CDR2 ANQGSEA. V was shortened by 6 bases and J by 5 bases, with 9 bases between the two germline ends. In DNA, the CDR3 is TGCAGCGTCCACCTGGTAGATACGCAGTATTTT. It yields the protein CSVHLVDTQYF.

This clonotype was seen a handful of times. V usage is TRBV2 and J usage is TRBJ2-7; possibly TRBD2 for D (5 bases). CDR3 length equals 19 residues. In germline, CDR1 is SNHLY, CDR2 FYNNEI. V lost 8 bases and J lost 2, with 31 bases in between. CDR3 bases: TGTGCCAGCGGTCGAAACAGCGGTGCGGGTTTATGGGAACCCTACGAGCAGTACTTC. As protein: CASGRNSGAGLWEPYEQYF.

This clonotype has a handful of counts. The rearrangement links TRBV5-5 to TRBJ1-2, with a possible D match to TRBD1 (6 bases). This CDR3 comprises 15 residues. Germline V gives CDR1 SGHKS, CDR2 YYEKEE (reference sequence). The ends were cut back, 6 bases at V and 4 bases at J, with 19 bases in the middle. The CDR3 bases are TGTGCCAGCACCCTAAGGGGGGAGCCAGGCTATGGCTACACCTTC. The encoded protein is CASTLRGEPGYGYTF.

This clonotype was seen at least ten times. The J gene is TRBJ1-1, the V gene TRBV5-1; a possible D gene is TRBD1 (5 bases). The CDR3 totals 15 residues. V gave up 4 bases and J gave up 1 base, with 14 bases separating them. The germline V gene has CDR1 SGHRS and CDR2 YFSETQ. The DNA for the CDR3 is TGCGCCAGCAGCCACGGGGCGGGCTCGAACACTGAAGCTTTCTTT. Encoded protein: CASSHGAGSNTEAFF.

This clonotype has just a few counts. The chain couples TRBV7-2 to TRBJ2-1; TRBD1 aligns across 8 bases. Trimming removed 5 bases from V and 10 bases from J; junction bases left unmatched: 10. Germline CDR1 is SGHTA and CDR2 is FQGNSA. The CDR3 length is 14 residues. CDR3 bases: TGTGCCAGCAGCCGGGACAGGTATGGGGGGGAGCAGTTCTTC. This sequence encodes CASSRDRYGGEQFF.

The chain couples TRBV6-1 to TRBJ2-1; either TRBD1 or TRBD2 may supply D (5 bases each). V was shortened by 4 bases and J by 3 bases, with 13 bases between the two germline ends. The CDR3 extends over 15 amino acids. The germline V gene has CDR1 MNHNS and CDR2 SASEGT. The CDR3 loop reads CASSGGYGSYNEQFF. CDR3 nucleotide sequence: TGTGCCAGCAGTGGGGGGTATGGCAGCTACAATGAGCAGTTCTTC.

The V and J genes are TRBV19 and TRBJ2-2; D is unresolved. CDR3 size: 13 residues. The germline V gene encodes CDR1 LNHDA and CDR2 SQIVND (reference sequence). The germline V and J ends were trimmed by 5 bases and 4 bases, with 8 bases remaining between them. CDR3: CASSGTVTGELFF. The CDR3 coding sequence is TGTGCCAGTAGTGGCACAGTCACCGGGGAGCTGTTTTTT. Full variable domain (remainder filled in from reference TRBV19 and TRBJ2-2): DGGITQSPKYLFRKEGQNVTLSCEQNLNHDAMYWYRQDPGQGLRLIYYSQIVNDFQKGDIAEGYSVSREKKESFPLTVTSAQKNPTAFYLCASSGTVTGELFFGEGSRLTVL.

V is TRBV6-1 and J is TRBJ1-2; 8 nucleotides align to TRBD1. After removal of 8 bases from V and 5 bases from J, the junction contained 10 bases not matched to a gene. CDR1 is MNHNS and CDR2 is SASEGT in the germline V gene. There are 14 residues in the CDR3. The CDR3 DNA sequence: TGTGCCAGCGCGCGACAGGGGCGGACTTATGGCTACACCTTC. It is translated as CASARQGRTYGYTF.

This clonotype was counted only a few times. J is TRBJ2-3 and V is TRBV7-2; 12 nucleotides align to TRBD2. The V segment lost 4 bases and the J segment 4 bases; nucleotides outside the gene matches: 6. The CDR3 runs to 16 residues. Germline loops: CDR1 SGHTA, CDR2 FQGNSA. CDR3 DNA sequence: TGTGCCAGCAGCTCACGGCTAGCGGGAGGGTCAGATACGCAGTATTTT. This gives the protein CASSSRLAGGSDTQYF.

This clonotype was seen more than once but under ten times. This chain connects TRBV11-2 to TRBJ1-6; D is unclear. The length of the CDR3 is 12 residues. V lost 5 bases, J lost 11 bases, and 10 bases lay in between. CDR1 is SGHAT and CDR2 is FQNNGV in the germline V gene. In DNA form, the CDR3 reads TGTGCCAGCAGCCGCGGCGGGCCACCCCTCCACTTT. It specifies CASSRGGPPLHF.